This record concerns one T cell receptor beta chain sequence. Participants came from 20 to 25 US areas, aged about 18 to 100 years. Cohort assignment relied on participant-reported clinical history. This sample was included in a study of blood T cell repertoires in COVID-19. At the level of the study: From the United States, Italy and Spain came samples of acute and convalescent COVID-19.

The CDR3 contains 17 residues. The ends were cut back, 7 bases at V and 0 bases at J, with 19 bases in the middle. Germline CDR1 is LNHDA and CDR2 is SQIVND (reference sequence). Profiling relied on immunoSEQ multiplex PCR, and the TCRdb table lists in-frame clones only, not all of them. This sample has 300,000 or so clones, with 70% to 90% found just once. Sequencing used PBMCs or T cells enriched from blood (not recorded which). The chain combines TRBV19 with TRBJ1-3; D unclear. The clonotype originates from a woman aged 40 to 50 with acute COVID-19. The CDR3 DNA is TGTGCCAGTATGGGCGCGGCGGGCCGTTACTCTGGAAACACCATATATTTT. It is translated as CASMGAAGRYSGNTIYF.